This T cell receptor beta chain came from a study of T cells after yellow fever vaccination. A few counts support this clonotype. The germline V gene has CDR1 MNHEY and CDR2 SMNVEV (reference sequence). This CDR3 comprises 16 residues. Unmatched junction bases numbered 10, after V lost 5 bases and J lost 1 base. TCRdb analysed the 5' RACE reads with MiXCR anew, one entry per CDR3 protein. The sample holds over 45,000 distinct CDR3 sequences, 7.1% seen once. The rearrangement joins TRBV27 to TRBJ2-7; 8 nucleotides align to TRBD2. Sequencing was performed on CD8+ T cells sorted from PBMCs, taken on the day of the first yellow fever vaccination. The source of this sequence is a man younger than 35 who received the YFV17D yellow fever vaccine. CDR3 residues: CASSRGAGGLSYEQYV. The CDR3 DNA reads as TGTGCCAGCAGTCGGGGGGCGGGGGGACTGTCCTACGAGCAGTACGTC.